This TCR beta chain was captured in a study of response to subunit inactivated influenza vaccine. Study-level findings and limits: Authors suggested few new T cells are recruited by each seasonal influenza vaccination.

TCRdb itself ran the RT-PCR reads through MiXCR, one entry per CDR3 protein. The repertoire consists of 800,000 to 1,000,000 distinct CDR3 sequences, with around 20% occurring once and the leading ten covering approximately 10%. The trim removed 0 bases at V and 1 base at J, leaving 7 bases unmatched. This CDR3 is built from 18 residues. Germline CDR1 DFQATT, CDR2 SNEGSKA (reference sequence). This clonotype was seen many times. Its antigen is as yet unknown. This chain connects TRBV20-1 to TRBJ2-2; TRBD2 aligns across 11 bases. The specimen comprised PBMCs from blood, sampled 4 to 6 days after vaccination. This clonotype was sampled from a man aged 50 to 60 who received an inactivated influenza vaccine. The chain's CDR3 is CSARDRASGGRNTGELFF. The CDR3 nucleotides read TGCAGTGCTAGAGATCGGGCTAGCGGGGGGCGGAACACCGGGGAGCTGTTTTTT.